Listed here are 22 T cell receptor beta chains from one sample, sequenced in a study of type 1 and type 2 diabetes patients. Amplification started from genomic DNA. Amplification of the beta chain CDR3 used 30 forward and 13 reverse multiplex primers. TCRdb fed the multiplex PCR reads into MiXCR, producing one record per CDR3 protein. The sample shows 250,000 to 300,000 distinct CDR3 sequences, more than 40% of them seen only once. Sequencing input: peripheral blood mononuclear cells (PBMCs). Receptors originate from a man aged 18 to 30 with type 2 diabetes.

J is TRBJ1-1 and V is TRBV2; D not certain. Germline assignment: CDR1 SNHLY and CDR2 FYNNEI. Trimming removed 7 bases from V and 6 bases from J, with 15 bases in between. The CDR3 spans 13 residues. CDR3 sequence: CASNTLGRAEAFF. For the CDR3, the DNA is TGTGCCAGCAACACATTGGGGAGGGCTGAAGCTTTCTTT.

Comment on this clonotype: One end of the junction does not line up with germline, which may come from a read error. CDR3 DNA sequence: TGTGCTAGCAGCTTAGGAGACACAGATACGCAGTATTTT. Its protein product is CASSLGDTDTQYF. The gene calls are TRBV7-7 and TRBJ2-3; no firm D call. This CDR3 is 13 amino acids long. Germline CDR1 SSHAT, CDR2 FNYEAQ (reference sequence).

Concerning this clonotype: The junction differs from germline at one of its ends, possibly a read error. The V and J genes are TRBV7-2 and TRBJ2-1; weak D call: TRBD2 (6 bases). Germline lookup yields CDR1 SGHTA and CDR2 FQGNSA. The CDR3 totals 15 residues. The CDR3 sequence is CASSQGRDSYNEQFF. Written as DNA, the CDR3 is TGCGCCAGCAGCCAAGGCCGGGACTCTTACAATGAGCAGTTCTTC.

This clonotype was counted between two and nine times. This chain's CDR3 is CATSRDTGTYTQYF. The CDR3 nucleotides read TGTGCCACCAGCAGAGATACAGGGACATATACGCAGTATTTT. This chain uses TRBV15 with TRBJ2-3, with a possible D match to TRBD1 (6 bases). V lost 0 bases and J 7 bases, leaving 11 bases between the germline ends. This CDR3 comprises 14 residues. The germline CDR1 and CDR2 sequences are LNHNV and YYDKDF (reference sequence).

This clonotype was observed once. This chain uses TRBV20-1 with TRBJ2-2, with D perhaps matching TRBD1 (5 bases). V was pared by 1 base and J by 7 bases, with 13 bases between. In germline, CDR1 is DFQATT, CDR2 SNEGSKA (reference sequence). The CDR3 sequence is 14 residues long. The CDR3 protein is CSARARQRFGELFF. CDR3 bases: TGCAGTGCTAGAGCAAGACAGAGATTCGGGGAGCTGTTTTTT.

The CDR3, as DNA: TGTGCCAGCAGCCGAATGAATGGCGGGAGTGGAGAGACCCAGTACTTC. Translation: CASSRMNGGSGETQYF. This chain uses TRBV9 with TRBJ2-5; 7 bases map to TRBD2. From germline, CDR1 is SGDLS and CDR2 YYNGEE. The trim removed 4 bases at V and 4 bases at J, leaving 13 bases unmatched. There are 16 residues in the CDR3.

The V call is TRBV7-2, the J call TRBJ2-3; 8 bases line up with TRBD2. The CDR3 loop spans 14 amino acids. V lost 7 bases to trimming and J lost 5 bases; unmatched junction nucleotides: 8. Germline values: CDR1 SGHTA, CDR2 FQGNSA. DNA for the CDR3: TGTGCCAGCAACCCCGCGGGAGGAGGAGATACGCAGTATTTT. It specifies CASNPAGGGDTQYF.

V and J are TRBV12-3 or TRBV12-4 and TRBJ2-6; weak D call: TRBD1 (7 bases). The CDR3 runs 16 residues. The CDR3 DNA reads TGTGCTAGTGGTGTGACAGGGAGGTCTGGGGCCAACGTCCTGACTTTC. Translation gives CASGVTGRSGANVLTF.

As regards this clonotype: Just one base apart from a much larger clone, this may be a read error. This CDR3 fails to terminate in the conserved phenylalanine or tryptophan, so it likely reflects a read error. The J gene is TRBJ2-1, the V gene TRBV20-1, with 15 bases lining up with TRBD2. CDR1 is DFQATT, CDR2 SNEGSKA, per germline (reference sequence). Trimming cost V 4 bases and J 0 bases; bases outside gene matches: 4. The CDR3 runs 17 residues. The CDR3 DNA reads as TGCAGTGCTATAGGGACTAGCGGGGGGATCTCCTACAATGAGCAGTTCCTC. Encoded protein: CSAIGTSGGISYNEQFL.

A word on this clonotype: This may arise from a read error, as a much more abundant clone is one base away. The chain recombines TRBV7-3 with TRBJ2-5, with TRBD2 identical over 7 bases. Germline CDR1 and CDR2: SGHTA and FQGTGA. This CDR3 spans 14 amino acids. The CDR3 loop is CSSSYGGGMETQYF. The CDR3 DNA sequence: TGTTCCAGCAGCTATGGCGGGGGAATGGAGACCCAGTACTTC.

This clonotype has only a few counts. J is TRBJ2-7 and V is TRBV7-8, with D perhaps TRBD1 (6 bases). The CDR3 loop spans 13 amino acids. Germline CDR1 SGHVS, CDR2 FQNEAQ. With 4 bases removed from V and 5 bases from J, the gap between germline ends came to 12 bases. In DNA, the CDR3 is TGTGCCAGCAGCTCCTATACAGGGAACGAGCAGTACTTC. Protein sequence: CASSSYTGNEQYF.

This clonotype was observed many times. The CDR3 bases are TGTGCCTGGAGTGTGTCGCCGAACAATGAGCAGTTCTTC. Protein product: CAWSVSPNNEQFF. The chain has TRBV30 and TRBJ2-1; D is unresolved. CDR1 is GTSNPN, CDR2 SVGIG, per germline (reference sequence). V shed 0 bases and J shed 5 bases, with 8 bases lying between them. This CDR3 region has 13 residues.

This clonotype occurred a few times. J is TRBJ2-5 and V is TRBV2; D could derive from TRBD1 or TRBD2 (5 bases each). Germline CDR1 SNHLY, CDR2 FYNNEI. The length of the CDR3 is 13 residues. Between the trimmed V and J ends, which lost 4 bases and 6 bases, there was a span of 12 bases. The CDR3 DNA is TGTGCCAGCAGTGTTGGGGACCCCAAGACCCAGTACTTC. Translated, it gives CASSVGDPKTQYF.

This chain uses TRBV29-1 with TRBJ1-1, with D tentatively TRBD1 (5 bases). V dropped 4 bases and J dropped 5 bases, with 11 bases sitting between them. The V gene's germline CDR1 is SQVTM and CDR2 ANQGSEA. The CDR3 totals 12 residues. CDR3 protein: CSVVRGGTEAFF. In DNA form, the CDR3 reads TGCAGCGTTGTAAGGGGAGGGACTGAAGCTTTCTTT.

The chain recombines TRBV6-1 with TRBJ2-7; 13 bases are shared with TRBD2. The V gene end was trimmed by 5 bases and the J gene end by 6 bases; junction bases not matched to a gene: 13. The germline gives CDR1 MNHNS, CDR2 SASEGT. CDR3 size: 17 residues. The CDR3 is CASSPSTPTSGRGEQYF. The CDR3 bases are TGTGCCAGCAGTCCCTCGACACCAACTAGCGGGAGGGGCGAGCAGTACTTC.

The chain links TRBV10-3 to TRBJ2-4, with D maybe TRBD1 (8 bases). The CDR3 runs to 12 residues. Trimming took off 6 bases at V and 9 bases at J, with 12 bases between the two ends. Looked up from germline, CDR1 is ENHRY and CDR2 is SYGVKD. This CDR3 is CAIRDREGIQYF. The CDR3 nucleotides are TGTGCCATCAGGGACAGGGAGGGCATTCAGTACTTC.

This sequence joins TRBV7-2 and TRBJ1-6; 8 bases match TRBD1. Germline CDR1 and CDR2: SGHTA and FQGNSA. Losses at the gene ends were 6 bases for V and 5 bases for J; bases not matched to a gene: 9. CDR3 size: 16 residues. CDR3 DNA: TGTGCCAGCAGGGACGGGACAGGCCTAGATAATTCACCCCTCCACTTT. It yields the protein CASRDGTGLDNSPLHF.

This clonotype was counted between two and nine times. This chain links TRBV19 with TRBJ1-1, with D unresolved. The CDR3 has 13 residues. Germline V gives CDR1 LNHDA, CDR2 SQIVND (reference sequence). Trimming shortened V by 3 bases and J by 5 bases, and 10 bases separated the two germline ends. As DNA, the CDR3 is TGTGCCAGTAGTATTGGGCTAGAAACTGAAGCTTTCTTT. It codes for CASSIGLETEAFF.

This chain uses TRBV12-3 or TRBV12-4 with TRBJ2-7; 16 positions agree with TRBD2. J gave up 2 bases and V 1 base, and 2 bases lay outside the gene matches. The CDR3 is 17 residues long. In DNA form, the CDR3 reads TGTGCCAGCAGTTTAGTCGGGACTAGCGGGGGGGCCTACGAGCAGTACTTC. Translated, it gives CASSLVGTSGGAYEQYF.

This clonotype turned up a few times. The chain recombines TRBV12-3 or TRBV12-4 with TRBJ2-5, with D perhaps matching TRBD1 (6 bases). This CDR3 has 13 amino acids. V lost 6 bases, J lost 4 bases, and 12 bases lay in between. The CDR3 DNA sequence: TGTGCCAGCAGGCCACAGGGTCTAGAGACCCAGTACTTC. Its translation is CASRPQGLETQYF.

The genes are TRBV6-1 and TRBJ1-5; possible D gene TRBD1, 5 bases. Germline V gives CDR1 MNHNS, CDR2 SASEGT. With 5 bases removed from V and 2 bases from J, the gap between germline ends came to 13 bases. There are 15 residues in the CDR3. The CDR3 nucleotides are TGTGCCAGCAGTTACTATCGGGGGGGCAATCAGCCCCAGCATTTT. Translation gives CASSYYRGGNQPQHF.

This clonotype has a count of ten or more. The chain's CDR3 is CASLIGLGEQYF. The CDR3 DNA follows: TGTGCCAGCCTGATAGGGCTGGGGGAGCAGTACTTC. V and J are TRBV2 and TRBJ2-7, with D hard to call. Germline CDR1 SNHLY, CDR2 FYNNEI. The CDR3 sequence is 12 residues long. The V end was cut by 8 bases, the J end by 7 bases, with 15 bases between.